The 32 T cell receptor beta chains in this list originate from one sample, sequenced in a study of tumor-infiltrating lymphocytes in primary liver carcinoma (dated by TCRdb to between 2016 and 2019). The sequencer listed for this sample is Illumina HiSeq 2500. A constant-region primer and ProtoScript II reverse transcriptase were used to reverse-transcribe TCRbeta-specific cDNA from roughly 480 ng total RNA. TCRbeta libraries were built with three nested multiplex PCR rounds, a slightly modified ARM-PCR procedure. Multiplex TRBV1-TRBV30 forward primers and a Cbeta reverse primer were used in the first two PCR rounds, each of which was run for roughly 9 cycles. Using fastp trimming at Q25 and MiXCR clonotype assembly, TCRdb reanalyzed the public sequencing data and kept in-frame beta chains. Rows merge per CDR3 protein into single entries with the most common DNA and genes. The sample table lists 90,000 to 100,000 distinct CDR3 sequences, roughly 69% of them with a count of one. Jointly, the top ten make up 9.5% of the sample.

Total RNA and DNA were co-extracted from about 20-30 mg of bulk tissue with the AllPrep DNA/RNA mini kit, without cell sorting. Sample: liver tumor tissue from sampling region 5. The sample's cell subset or site, from its label and the paper: tumor region T5, tumor centre. The receptors derive from a woman aged 55-69 years with primary liver carcinoma and hepatitis B virus infection.

This sequence joins TRBV28 and TRBJ2-1; TRBD2 might be the D (6 bases). The CDR3 contains 15 residues. V shed 8 bases and J shed 5 bases, with 19 bases lying between them. CDR1 and CDR2 (germline): MDHEN, SYDVKM. Written as DNA, the CDR3 is TGTGCCAGCGGGAATTGGGCGGGAAACGACAATGAGCAGTTCTTC. This sequence encodes CASGNWAGNDNEQFF.

As for this clonotype: At one of its ends the junction is not consistent with the germline gene, which may arise from a read error. The chain couples TRBV11-2 to TRBJ1-2, with D hard to call. Germline loops: CDR1 SGHAT, CDR2 FQNNGV. The CDR3 totals 15 residues. The CDR3 DNA follows: TGTGCCAGCAACTTAGATCCCTCAAGGAAGTATGGCTACACCTTC. Translated: CASNLDPSRKYGYTF. Supplemented by reference TRBV11-2 and TRBJ1-2, the full variable domain reads EAGVAQSPRYKIIEKRQSVAFWCNPISGHATLYWYQQILGQGPKLLIQFQNNGVVDDSQLPKDRFSAERLKGVDSTLKIQPAKLEDSAVYLCASNLDPSRKYGYTFGSGTRLTVV.

In regard to this clonotype: This CDR3 is missing its conserved last phenylalanine or tryptophan, likely due to a read error. The rearrangement links TRBV29-1 to TRBJ1-4; D possibly corresponds to TRBD1 (5 bases). CDR1 is SQVTM and CDR2 is ANQGSEA in the germline V gene. Trimming took 5 bases from V and 8 from J, leaving 12 bases between them. The length of the CDR3 is 12 residues. This chain's CDR3 is CSVRGAGEKLFS. CDR3 bases: TGCAGCGTTAGAGGGGCCGGAGAAAAACTGTTTTCT.

Points on this clonotype: Just one base apart from a much larger clone, this may be a read error. The V call is TRBV7-2, the J call TRBJ2-7; 9 bases agree with TRBD1. Germline trimming cut 5 bases from V and 3 bases from J; bases unmatched to any gene: 8. The CDR3 spans 15 residues. Germline V lookup: CDR1 SGHTA, CDR2 FQGNSA. CDR3 region: CASSLPDRGVYEQYF. CDR3 nucleotide sequence: TGTGCCAGCAGCCTCCCGGACAGGGGAGTCTACGAGCAGTACTTC.

Concerning this clonotype: An end of the junction does not agree with germline; a read error may underlie this. V usage is TRBV11-2 and J usage is TRBJ2-3; TRBD2 agrees at 7 bases. In germline, CDR1 is SGHAT, CDR2 FQNNGV. This CDR3 contains 15 residues. CDR3 in amino acids: CISSSGLGRTDTQYF. CDR3 DNA: TGTATCAGCAGCTCCGGACTAGGACGCACAGATACGCAATATTTT.

This clonotype was detected a few times. This chain joins TRBV7-2 and TRBJ1-2, with no clear D. V was cut by 3 bases and J by 1 base, with 3 bases left in between. CDR1 SGHTA and CDR2 FQGNSA come from the germline V gene. The CDR3 consists of 12 residues. CDR3 sequence reads: CASSFRNYGYTF. The CDR3 bases are TGTGCCAGCAGCTTTCGTAACTATGGCTACACCTTC.

Comments on this clonotype: The junction shows a germline mismatch at one end, possibly a read error. The V gene is TRBV4-1, the J gene TRBJ2-2; no clear D. The CDR3 totals 17 residues. Germline V gene data show CDR1 as MGHRA and CDR2 as YSYEKL. The CDR3: CASSQVDMGFPTGELVF. For the CDR3, the DNA is TGCGCCAGCAGCCAAGTAGACATGGGATTTCCGACGGGCGAGCTGGTTTTT.

On this clonotype itself: A much bigger clone sits one base away, suggesting this may be a read error. The rearrangement joins TRBV13 to TRBJ2-7; 11 bases are a match to TRBD2. CDR1 is PRHDT and CDR2 is FYEKMQ in the germline V gene (reference sequence). V lost 5 bases to trimming and J lost 2 bases; unmatched junction nucleotides: 8. The CDR3 has 16 amino acids. The CDR3 region has the DNA TGTGCCAGCAGCCTCTGGCGGGGACTAGCGGCCTACGAGCAGTACTTC. The encoded protein is CASSLWRGLAAYEQYF.

A single count supports this clonotype. A junction end diverges from the germline sequence, so it may reflect a read error. CDR3 nucleotides: TGTGCCAGCAGCTCCACTTATCGCGGGGCGGTCAATAGCACAGATGCGCAGTATTTT. As protein: CASSSTYRGAVNSTDAQYF. The chain carries TRBV11-1 and TRBJ2-3; D is possibly TRBD2 (6 bases). Germline assignment: CDR1 SGHAT and CDR2 FQDESV (reference sequence). There are 19 residues in the CDR3.

Points on this clonotype: This may arise from a read error, as a much more abundant clone is one base away. The rearrangement uses TRBV6-4 and TRBJ2-3, with a weak D call TRBD1 (5 bases). The CDR3 covers 13 residues. The germline gives CDR1 MRHNA, CDR2 SNTAGT. The CDR3 sequence is CASGDSTEDTQYF. CDR3 sequence (DNA): TGTGCCAGCGGTGACTCGACAGAAGATACGCAGTATTTT.

This clonotype was seen a handful of times. The junction differs from germline at one of its ends, possibly a read error. DNA for the CDR3: TGTACCAGCAACTTAAGGCAACGTGCGGGGGAGTCTCACTTT. This codes for CTSNLRQRAGESHF. The rearrangement uses TRBV11-3 and TRBJ2-3, with 7 bases fitting TRBD2. This CDR3 has 14 residues. Germline CDR1 and CDR2: SGHNT and YENEEA.

As for this clonotype: Given a much more abundant clone one base away, this may be a read error. The rearrangement links TRBV14 to TRBJ2-7, with D possibly TRBD2 on 5 matching bases. The germline V gene encodes CDR1 SGHDN and CDR2 FVKESK. The CDR3 loop spans 14 amino acids. CDR3 bases: TGTCCCAGCAGCCGGATGGGGAGCTCCTACGAGCAGTACTTC. Protein: CPSSRMGSSYEQYF.

Turning to this clonotype: Germline and junction disagree at one end, which may indicate a read error. V is TRBV12-3 or TRBV12-4 and J is TRBJ2-2; perhaps TRBD2 as D (5 bases). CDR3 size: 14 residues. This CDR3 reads CASSYTANTGEPLF. The CDR3 nucleotides are TGTGCCAGCAGCTACACAGCGAACACCGGGGAGCCGCTTTTT.

Remarks on this clonotype: Since no conserved phenylalanine or tryptophan closes the CDR3, a read error is the likely cause. The rearrangement links TRBV29-1 to TRBJ2-3; a weak D match, TRBD1 (6 bases). This CDR3 spans 14 amino acids. Germline values: CDR1 SQVTM, CDR2 ANQGSEA. CDR3 nucleotide sequence: TGCAGCATTGAAGGGGGAGTCGGCACAGATACGCAGTATTCT. It encodes CSIEGGVGTDTQYS.

This clonotype is a singleton in its sample. The junction and the germline gene differ at one end; a read error may be behind it. The rearrangement joins TRBV6-6 to TRBJ1-1, with D maybe TRBD1 (5 bases). This CDR3 comprises 15 residues. Per germline, CDR1 MNHNY and CDR2 SVGAGI (reference sequence). For the CDR3, the DNA is TGTACCAGCAGTGAGTCGGGACGGAGGAACACTGAAGCTTTCTTT. Translation gives CTSSESGRRNTEAFF.

As regards this clonotype: The junction and the germline gene differ at one end; a read error may be behind it. V is TRBV4-1 and J is TRBJ2-7, with D maybe TRBD2 (5 bases). Germline values: CDR1 MGHRA, CDR2 YSYEKL. The CDR3 totals 14 residues. The CDR3 sequence: CASNQEGRDYEQYF. The CDR3 DNA sequence: TGTGCCAGCAACCAAGAAGGTCGGGACTACGAGCAGTACTTC.

On this clonotype itself: The conserved final phenylalanine or tryptophan is absent from the CDR3, which likely points to a read error. The rearrangement uses TRBV7-9 and TRBJ2-1, with D possibly TRBD2 on 5 matching bases. Looked up from germline, CDR1 is SEHNR and CDR2 is FQNEAQ (reference sequence). The CDR3 is 14 residues long. The CDR3 nucleotides are TGTGACAGCAGCTTAGAGGGATCCTACAATGAGCAGTTCCTC. Translation: CDSSLEGSYNEQFL.

This clonotype rates as medium-sized (0.01 to 0.1%). This chain links TRBV11-2 with TRBJ2-3; D unresolved. Deletions cut 6 bases from V and 4 bases from J, with 11 bases between. Germline V CDR1 and CDR2: SGHAT, FQNNGV. The CDR3 is 13 amino acids. CDR3 bases: TGTGCCAGCAGGTTCGCTGTCGCAGATACGCAGTATTTT. The encoded protein is CASRFAVADTQYF.

This clonotype counts as medium-sized. An end of the junction differs from the germline gene, which may be a read error. The chain has TRBV11-3 and TRBJ1-2; unclear D gene. There are 12 residues in the CDR3. Germline CDR1 reads SGHNT; CDR2 reads YENEEA. This chain's CDR3 is CASSPTTAAIYF. CDR3 nucleotide sequence: TGTGCCAGCAGCCCAACTACAGCGGCTATATACTTC.

On this clonotype: Germline is not matched at one junction end, which may reflect a read error. The gene calls are TRBV10-3 and TRBJ1-1; possibly TRBD1 for D (6 bases). Germline V gives CDR1 ENHRY, CDR2 SYGVKD. The CDR3 spans 12 residues. DNA of the CDR3: TGTGCAATCAGTGACGGGGACACTGAAACTTTCTTT. Its translation is CAISDGDTETFF.

The chain combines TRBV28 with TRBJ1-2; no definite D call. V dropped 7 bases and J dropped 0 bases, with 12 bases sitting between them. The CDR3 consists of 14 residues. Germline assignment: CDR1 MDHEN and CDR2 SYDVKM. CDR3 protein: CASIGQRANYGYTF. DNA of the CDR3: TGTGCCAGCATAGGGCAGAGAGCTAACTATGGCTACACCTTC.

In regard to this clonotype: This may stem from a read error, because a much larger clone lies one nucleotide away. As the CDR3 is not closed by the conserved phenylalanine or tryptophan, this likely results from a read error. The rearrangement joins TRBV14 to TRBJ2-2; 9 bases map to TRBD2. Germline V gene sequence: CDR1 SGHDN, CDR2 FVKESK. V lost 2 bases to trimming and J lost 1 base; unmatched junction nucleotides: 11. The CDR3 contains 19 residues. CDR3 DNA: TGTGCCAGCAGCCAAACGCCCGGGCTAGCGGGGTGGAACACCGGGGAGCTGTTTTGT. Translated, it gives CASSQTPGLAGWNTGELFC.

The chain has TRBV29-1 and TRBJ2-7; no clear D gene. Germline lookup yields CDR1 SQVTM and CDR2 ANQGSEA. CDR3 length: 14 amino acids. Trimming removed 4 bases from V and 2 bases from J, with 15 bases in between. The CDR3 DNA is TGCAGCGTTGTGAAGCTAGTTGCTCCCTACGAGCAGTACTTC. It specifies CSVVKLVAPYEQYF.

About this clonotype itself: Since the CDR3 does not end with the conserved phenylalanine or tryptophan, this likely comes from a read error. The rearrangement links TRBV29-1 to TRBJ1-2, with D possibly TRBD1 on 6 matching bases. The CDR3 sequence is 12 residues long. Deletions cut 8 bases from V and 5 bases from J, with 15 bases between. CDR1 and CDR2 (germline): SQVTM, ANQGSEA. CDR3 in DNA: TGCAGCAGCGCCCAGGGACATTATGGCTACACCCTC. Protein: CSSAQGHYGYTL.

Worth noting for this clonotype: The junction and the germline gene differ at one end; a read error may be behind it. This sequence joins TRBV7-9 and TRBJ1-2, with 8 bases that match TRBD1. CDR3 length equals 13 residues. Germline V CDR1 and CDR2: SEHNR, FQNEAQ (reference sequence). For the CDR3, the DNA is TGTACCAGTAGCTTGACAGGGGACTATGGCTACACCTTC. Translation gives CTSSLTGDYGYTF.

This clonotype was seen just once. As the CDR3 is not closed by the conserved phenylalanine or tryptophan, this likely results from a read error. The V call is TRBV4-1, the J call TRBJ2-5; 13 bases match TRBD2. The V gene end was trimmed by 1 base and the J gene end by 2 bases; junction bases not matched to a gene: 4. The CDR3 length is 17 residues. Germline V gives CDR1 MGHRA, CDR2 YSYEKL. The CDR3, as DNA: TGCGCCAGCAGCCAAGGGGGACTAGCGGGACTACAAGAGACCCAGTACATA. This encodes CASSQGGLAGLQETQYI.

For this clonotype: A much larger clonotype is one base distant, so this may be a read error. J is TRBJ1-2 and V is TRBV6-1; unclear D gene. The CDR3 extends over 11 amino acids. V was cut by 8 bases and J by 4 bases, with 8 bases left in between. The germline V gene encodes CDR1 MNHNS and CDR2 SASEGT. In DNA, the CDR3 is TGTGCCAGCGGTTGGCTCTATGGCTACACCTTC. It specifies CASGWLYGYTF.

The rearrangement links TRBV6-2 or TRBV6-3 to TRBJ1-5; 7 nucleotides align to TRBD1. This CDR3 contains 15 residues. V trimming: 5 bases; J trimming: 6 bases; junction bases outside the gene matches: 10. CDR1 and CDR2 from the germline V gene are MNHEY and SVGEGT. The CDR3 DNA is TGTGCCAGCAGTATCACAGGGGAATGGGGTCAGCCCCAGCATTTT. Protein product: CASSITGEWGQPQHF.

A note on this clonotype: A much larger clone lies one base from this, so it may be a read error. V and J are TRBV7-9 and TRBJ2-7; possible D gene TRBD1, 5 bases. Germline CDR1 is SEHNR and CDR2 is FQNEAQ (reference sequence). There are 13 residues in the CDR3. Trimming left V 10 bases short and J 0 bases short, with 13 bases between. CDR3 residues: CANISDNSYEQYF. CDR3 nucleotide sequence: TGTGCCAACATTTCGGACAACTCCTACGAGCAGTACTTC.

The chain joins TRBV12-3 or TRBV12-4 to TRBJ2-1; TRBD2 matches 10 bases. The ends lost 1 base at V and 2 bases at J; junction bases unmatched: 8. CDR3 length: 18 residues. The CDR3 sequence: CASSLGYSGRSTYNEQFF. CDR3 DNA: TGTGCCAGCAGTTTAGGTTATAGCGGGAGGTCGACCTACAATGAGCAGTTCTTC.

The rearrangement links TRBV11-3 to TRBJ2-3; D is uncertain. This CDR3 spans 12 amino acids. CDR1 and CDR2 (germline): SGHNT, YENEEA. The V gene lost 10 bases and the J gene lost 4 bases, with 12 bases spanning the gap. DNA for the CDR3: TGTGCCAAGAGCCAGTGGGCAGATACGCAGTATTTT. Its protein product is CAKSQWADTQYF. The complete variable domain, with remaining parts taken from reference TRBV11-3 and TRBJ2-3, reads EAGVVQSPRYKIIEKKQPVAFWCNPISGHNTLYWYLQNLGQGPELLIRYENEEAVDDSQLPKDRFSAERLKGVDSTLKIQPAELGDSAVYLCAKSQWADTQYFGPGTRLTVL.

The chain combines TRBV6-6 with TRBJ2-5; 8 bases are a match to TRBD1. Trimming took 8 bases from V and 14 from J; bases not matched to a gene: 19. This CDR3 has 14 residues. Germline V gene lookup returns CDR1 MNHNY and CDR2 SVGAGI (reference sequence). CDR3 DNA sequence: TGTGCCAGCTGTGGCGGACAGGGTCGGGGGACTCAATACTTC. Translation: CASCGGQGRGTQYF.